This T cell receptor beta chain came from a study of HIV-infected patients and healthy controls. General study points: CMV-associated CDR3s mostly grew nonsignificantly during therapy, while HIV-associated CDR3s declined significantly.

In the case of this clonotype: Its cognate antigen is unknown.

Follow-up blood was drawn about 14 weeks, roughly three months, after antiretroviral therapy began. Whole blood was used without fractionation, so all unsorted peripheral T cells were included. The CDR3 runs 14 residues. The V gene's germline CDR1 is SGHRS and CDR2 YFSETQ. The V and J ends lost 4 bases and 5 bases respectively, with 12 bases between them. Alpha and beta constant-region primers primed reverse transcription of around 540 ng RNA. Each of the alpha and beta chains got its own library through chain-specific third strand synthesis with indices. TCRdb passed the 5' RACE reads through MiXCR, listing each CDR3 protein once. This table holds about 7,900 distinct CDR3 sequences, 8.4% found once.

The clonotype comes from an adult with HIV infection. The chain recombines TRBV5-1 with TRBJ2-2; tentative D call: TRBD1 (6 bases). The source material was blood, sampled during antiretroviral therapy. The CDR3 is CASSQQGRTGELFF. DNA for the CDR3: TGCGCCAGCAGCCAGCAGGGGCGTACCGGGGAGCTGTTTTTT.